This T cell receptor beta chain stems from a study of blood T cell repertoires in COVID-19. Study summary: COVID-19 samples collected from the United States, Italy and Spain covered acute and convalescent phases. PBMCs, B-cell-depleted T cells, or T cells provided the cDNA or gDNA that made up the material.

The CDR3 runs 15 residues. Trimming took off 0 bases at V and 9 bases at J, with 15 bases between the two ends. Germline CDR1 reads MNHNS; CDR2 reads SASEGT. The method was immunoSEQ multiplex PCR; TCRdb's version includes in-frame clones alone and lacks a portion of them. There are about 200,000 clones in the sample; more than 80% occur only once, and 7.5% to 10% lies in the top ten. The source of this sequence is a woman aged 18-35 years who had recovered from COVID-19. The chain is built from TRBV6-1 and TRBJ2-1, with D perhaps TRBD1 (5 bases). Specimen: PBMCs or T cells enriched from blood (not recorded which). This CDR3 is CASSEALGRVGEQFF. The CDR3 nucleotides read TGTGCCAGCAGTGAAGCGCTTGGCAGGGTGGGTGAGCAGTTCTTC.